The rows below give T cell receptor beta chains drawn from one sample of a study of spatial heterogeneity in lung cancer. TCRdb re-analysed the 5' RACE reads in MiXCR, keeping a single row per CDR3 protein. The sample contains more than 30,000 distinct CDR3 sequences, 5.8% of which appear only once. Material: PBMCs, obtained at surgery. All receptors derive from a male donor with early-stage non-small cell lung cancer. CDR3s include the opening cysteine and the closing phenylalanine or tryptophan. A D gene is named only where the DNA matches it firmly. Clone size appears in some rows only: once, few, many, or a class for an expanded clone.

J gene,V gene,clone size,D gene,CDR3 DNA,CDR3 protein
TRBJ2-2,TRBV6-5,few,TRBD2,TGTGCCAGCAGAAGTCACCCACGGGAGGGAAGCAACACCGGGGAGCTGTTTTTT,CASRSHPREGSNTGELFF
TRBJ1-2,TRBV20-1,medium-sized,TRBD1,TGCAGTGCTCCTGCAGGGACAGGACACTATGGCTACACCTTC,CSAPAGTGHYGYTF
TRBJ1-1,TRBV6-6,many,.,TGTGCCAGCACGGGGAACACTGAAGCTTTCTTT,CASTGNTEAFF
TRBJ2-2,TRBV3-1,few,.,TGTGCCAGCAGCCAATCCGGGGAGTTCGGGGAGCTGTTTTTT,CASSQSGEFGELFF
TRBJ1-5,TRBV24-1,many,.,TGTGCCACCAGTGATTACAGGAATCAGCCCCAGCATTTT,CATSDYRNQPQHF
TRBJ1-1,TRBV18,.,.,TGTGCCAGCTCACCCTTCCAGGGGAACACTGAAGCTTTCTTT,CASSPFQGNTEAFF
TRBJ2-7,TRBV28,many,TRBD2,TGTGCCAGCAGCCTTAGCGGGGCAGCCTACGAGCAGTACTTC,CASSLSGAAYEQYF
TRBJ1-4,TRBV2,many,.,TGTGCCAGCAGTGAAAGGGAAAAACTGTTTTTT,CASSEREKLFF
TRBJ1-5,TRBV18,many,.,TGTGCCAGCTCCCGTAAGGAAGTGGACAATCAGCCCCAGCATTTT,CASSRKEVDNQPQHF
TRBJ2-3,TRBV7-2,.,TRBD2,TGTGCCAGCAGCTGGGGACTAGCGGTCACAGATACGCAGTATTTT,CASSWGLAVTDTQYF
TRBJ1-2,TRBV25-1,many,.,TGTGCCAGCAGTCCTGATAACAGGCCTGGCTACACCTTC,CASSPDNRPGYTF
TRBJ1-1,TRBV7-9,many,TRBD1,TGTGCCAGCAGCTTAGTGGGGACAGCGAACACTGAAGCTTTCTTT,CASSLVGTANTEAFF
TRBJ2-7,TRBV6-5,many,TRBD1,TGTGCCAGCAGTACAGGGACAGGGGGCGGGTACGAGCAGTACTTC,CASSTGTGGGYEQYF
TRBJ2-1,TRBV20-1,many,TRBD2,TGCAGTGCTAGAGTTCTAACACGGACTAGCGGGGGTCGGCAGTTCTTC,CSARVLTRTSGGRQFF
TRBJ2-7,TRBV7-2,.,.,TGTGCCAGCAGCTTAACCCCCGGGACGGGGATCTACGAGCAGTACTTC,CASSLTPGTGIYEQYF
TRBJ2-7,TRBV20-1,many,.,TGCAGTGCAGATAAGGGGGACTACGAGCAGTACTTC,CSADKGDYEQYF